This T cell receptor (beta chain) was recorded in a study of Graves' ophthalmopathy and Graves' hyperthyroidism. Overall study findings and caveats: The blood repertoire also included most expanded thyroid clonotypes above 0.001 frequency.

J gave up 2 bases and V 5 bases, and 9 bases lay outside the gene matches. Germline CDR1 is SEHNR and CDR2 is FQNEAQ (reference sequence). The CDR3 totals 15 residues. Amplification targeted the TCR beta CDR3 regions, with RNA transcripts as the source material. Second-round multiplex PCR came after first-round RT-PCR with HTBI primers. TCRdb itself ran the multiplex PCR reads through MiXCR, one entry per CDR3 protein. The sample holds 450,000 to 600,000 distinct CDR3 sequences, about 35% seen once. Comment on this clonotype: Its antigen is not known.

Each diagnosis was determined on the basis of clinical symptoms, serum thyroxine, TRAb, thyroid ultrasound and orbital computed tomography. V and J are TRBV7-9 and TRBJ2-7; 7 bases match TRBD1. The specimen sequenced was peripheral blood or thyroid tissue (not recorded which). This clonotype originated in an adult man with Graves' hyperthyroidism. CDR3 DNA: TGTGCCAGCAGCGTCCGCAACAGGGGACCCTACGAGCAGTACTTC. Protein sequence: CASSVRNRGPYEQYF.